This TCR beta chain derives from a study of technical replicates of blood from a few donors. Measured with immunoSEQ multiplex PCR; TCRdb has only the in-frame clones, and not every one. The profile shows 66,000 or so clones, approximately 90% of them singletons. Per the germline V gene, CDR1 is LGHNA and CDR2 is YSLEER. This CDR3 is built from 16 residues. With V trimmed by 0 bases and J by 3 bases, 7 bases remained unmatched. V gene TRBV4-3 combines with J gene TRBJ2-7; 8 nucleotides line up with TRBD2. The material sequenced was PBMCs. The origin of this receptor is a human donor in good health. Some clones in this sample may be carry-over from other donors' samples. Here the CDR3 DNA reads TGCGCCAGCAGCCAAGACGTGGGACTAGAGTACTACGAGCAGTACTTC. Translation: CASSQDVGLEYYEQYF.